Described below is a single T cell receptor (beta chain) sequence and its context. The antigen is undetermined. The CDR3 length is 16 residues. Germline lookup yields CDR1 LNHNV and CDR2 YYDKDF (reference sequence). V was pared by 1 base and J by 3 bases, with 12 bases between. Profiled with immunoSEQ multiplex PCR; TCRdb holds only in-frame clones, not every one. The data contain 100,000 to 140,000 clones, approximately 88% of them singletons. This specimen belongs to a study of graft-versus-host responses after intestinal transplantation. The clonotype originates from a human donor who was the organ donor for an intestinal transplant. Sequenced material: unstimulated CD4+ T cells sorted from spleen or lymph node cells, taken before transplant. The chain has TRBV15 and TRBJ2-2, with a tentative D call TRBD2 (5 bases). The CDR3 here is CATSRAGTSHTGELFF. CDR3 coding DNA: TGTGCCACCAGCAGAGCCGGAACTAGTCACACCGGGGAGCTGTTTTTT. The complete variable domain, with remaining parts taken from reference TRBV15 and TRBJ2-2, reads DAMVIQNPRYQVTQFGKPVTLSCSQTLNHNVMYWYQQKSSQAPKLLFHYYDKDFNNEADTPDNFQSRRPNTSFCFLDIRSPGLGDTAMYLCATSRAGTSHTGELFFGEGSRLTVL.